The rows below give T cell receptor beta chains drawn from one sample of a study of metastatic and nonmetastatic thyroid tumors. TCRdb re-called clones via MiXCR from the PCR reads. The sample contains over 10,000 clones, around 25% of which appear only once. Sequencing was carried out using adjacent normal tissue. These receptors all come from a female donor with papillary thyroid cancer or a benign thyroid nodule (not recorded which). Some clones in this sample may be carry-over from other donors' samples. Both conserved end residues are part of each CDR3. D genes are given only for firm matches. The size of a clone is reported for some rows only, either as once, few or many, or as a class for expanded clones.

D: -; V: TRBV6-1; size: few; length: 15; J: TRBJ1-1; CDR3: CASRGTGRLHTEAFF; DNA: TGTGCCAGCAGAGGAACAGGGAGGTTACACACTGAAGCTTTCTTT
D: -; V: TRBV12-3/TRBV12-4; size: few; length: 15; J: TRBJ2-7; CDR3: CASSPSGLADNEQYF; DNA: TGTGCCAGCAGCCCCTCGGGTTTGGCAGACAACGAGCAGTACTTC
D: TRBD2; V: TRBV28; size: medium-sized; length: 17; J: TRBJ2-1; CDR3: CASSFNFGREAYNEQFF; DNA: TGTGCCAGCAGTTTCAATTTCGGGCGGGAGGCCTACAATGAGCAGTTCTTC
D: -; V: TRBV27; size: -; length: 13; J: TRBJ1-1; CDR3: CASSLTDYTEAFF; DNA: TGTGCCAGCAGTTTGACTGATTACACTGAAGCTTTCTTT
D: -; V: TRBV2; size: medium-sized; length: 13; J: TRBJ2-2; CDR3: CATSALNTGELFF; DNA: TGTGCCACTTCCGCACTGAACACCGGGGAGCTGTTTTTT
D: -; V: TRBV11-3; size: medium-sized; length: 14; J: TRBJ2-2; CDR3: CASSTPRYTGELFF; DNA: TGTGCCAGCAGCACGCCGCGGTACACCGGGGAGCTGTTTTTT
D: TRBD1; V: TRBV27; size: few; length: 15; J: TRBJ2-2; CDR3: CASSETGKNTGELFF; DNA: TGTGCCAGCAGTGAGACAGGGAAGAACACCGGGGAGCTGTTTTTT
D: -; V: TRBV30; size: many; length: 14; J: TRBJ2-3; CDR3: CAWEDWVGTDTQYF; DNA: TGTGCCTGGGAAGACTGGGTTGGTACAGATACGCAGTATTTT
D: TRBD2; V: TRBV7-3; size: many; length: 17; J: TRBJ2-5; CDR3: CASSLTSRAGGGETQYF; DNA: TGTGCCAGCAGCTTAACATCCAGAGCGGGAGGAGGGGAGACCCAGTACTTC
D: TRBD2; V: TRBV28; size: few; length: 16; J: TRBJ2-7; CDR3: CASRPPGLSAGYEQYF; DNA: TGTGCCAGCAGGCCACCGGGACTATCAGCCGGCTACGAGCAGTACTTC
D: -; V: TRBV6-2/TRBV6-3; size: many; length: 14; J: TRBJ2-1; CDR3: CASSASSSYNEQFF; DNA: TGTGCCAGCAGTGCTAGCAGCTCCTACAATGAGCAGTTCTTC
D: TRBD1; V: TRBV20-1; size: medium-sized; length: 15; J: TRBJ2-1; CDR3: CSARHRDRSYNEQFF; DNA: TGCAGTGCTAGACACCGGGACAGGTCTTACAATGAGCAGTTCTTC
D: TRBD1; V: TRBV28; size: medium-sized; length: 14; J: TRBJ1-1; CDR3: CASSPGQGWTEAFF; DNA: TGTGCCAGCAGTCCTGGACAGGGGTGGACTGAAGCTTTCTTT
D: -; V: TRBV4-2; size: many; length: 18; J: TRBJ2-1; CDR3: CASSQEFGTPRSYNEQFF; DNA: TGTGCCAGCAGCCAAGAATTCGGGACCCCCCGCTCCTACAATGAGCAGTTCTTC
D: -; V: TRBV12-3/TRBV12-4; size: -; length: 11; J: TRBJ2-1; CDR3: CASSPGNEQFF; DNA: TGTGCCAGCAGTCCCGGCAATGAGCAGTTCTTC
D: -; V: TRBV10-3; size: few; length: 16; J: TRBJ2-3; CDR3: CAISDSPGEGTDTQYF; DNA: TGTGCCATCAGTGATTCTCCAGGAGAGGGCACAGATACGCAGTATTTT
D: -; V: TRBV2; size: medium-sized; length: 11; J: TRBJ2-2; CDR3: CASRGTGELFF; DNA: TGTGCCAGCAGGGGGACCGGGGAGCTGTTTTTT
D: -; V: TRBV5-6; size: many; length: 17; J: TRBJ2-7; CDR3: CASSLTGGLAGGYEQYF; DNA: TGTGCCAGCAGTTTGACAGGGGGCTTAGCGGGAGGCTACGAGCAGTACTTC
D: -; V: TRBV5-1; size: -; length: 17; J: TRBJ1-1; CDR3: CASIPLGAGIMNTEAFF; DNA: TGCGCCAGCATCCCCTTGGGGGCAGGTATCATGAACACTGAAGCTTTCTTT
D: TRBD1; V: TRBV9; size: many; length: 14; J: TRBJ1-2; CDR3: CASSEGWDSRGYTF; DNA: TGTGCCAGCAGCGAGGGATGGGACAGCCGTGGCTACACCTTC
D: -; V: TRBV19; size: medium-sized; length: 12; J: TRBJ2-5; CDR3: CASSESQETQYF; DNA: TGTGCCAGTAGTGAAAGCCAAGAGACCCAGTACTTC
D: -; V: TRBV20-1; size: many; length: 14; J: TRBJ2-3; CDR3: CSAVQGPSTDTQYF; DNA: TGCAGTGCTGTCCAGGGGCCTAGCACAGATACGCAGTATTTT
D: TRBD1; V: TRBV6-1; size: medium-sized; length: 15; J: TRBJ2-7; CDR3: CASRPGTGPSYEQYF; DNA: TGTGCCAGCAGACCCGGGACAGGCCCCTCCTACGAGCAGTACTTC
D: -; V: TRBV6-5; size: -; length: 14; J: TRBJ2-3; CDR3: CASTYGSNTDTQYF; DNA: TGTGCCAGCACCTACGGGAGTAACACAGATACGCAGTATTTT
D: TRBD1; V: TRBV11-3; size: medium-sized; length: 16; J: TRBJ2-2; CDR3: CASSPGQGASTGELFF; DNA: TGTGCCAGCAGCCCCGGCCAGGGGGCTAGCACCGGGGAGCTGTTTTTT
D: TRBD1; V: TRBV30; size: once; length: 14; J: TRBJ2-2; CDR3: CAWSRGLNTGELFF; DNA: TGTGCCTGGAGCAGGGGGTTGAACACCGGGGAGCTGTTTTTT
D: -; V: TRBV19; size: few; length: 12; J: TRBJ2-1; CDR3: CARFDSVGEQFF; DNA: TGTGCCCGTTTCGACAGTGTGGGTGAGCAGTTCTTC
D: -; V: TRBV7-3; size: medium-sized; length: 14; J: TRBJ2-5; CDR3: CASSPQVTGETQYF; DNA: TGTGCCAGCAGCCCGCAGGTTACGGGGGAGACCCAGTACTTC
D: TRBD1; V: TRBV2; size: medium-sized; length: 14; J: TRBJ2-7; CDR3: CASSEGTGDYEQYF; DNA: TGTGCCAGCAGTGAAGGAACAGGGGATTACGAGCAGTACTTC
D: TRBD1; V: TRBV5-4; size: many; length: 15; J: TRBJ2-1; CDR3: CASSPGTGGYNEQFF; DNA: TGTGCCAGCAGCCCCGGGACAGGGGGCTACAATGAGCAGTTCTTC
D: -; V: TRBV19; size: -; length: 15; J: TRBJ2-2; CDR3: CASTTLGHFTGELFF; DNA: TGTGCCAGTACCACCCTCGGACACTTCACCGGGGAGCTGTTTTTT
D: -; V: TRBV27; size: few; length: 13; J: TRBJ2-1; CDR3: CASTGEGINEQFF; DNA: TGTGCCAGCACCGGTGAGGGGATTAATGAGCAGTTCTTC
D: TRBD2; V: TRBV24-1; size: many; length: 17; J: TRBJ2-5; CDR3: CATSDFRDPGREETQYF; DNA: TGTGCCACCAGTGATTTCCGGGACCCAGGGAGGGAAGAGACCCAGTACTTC
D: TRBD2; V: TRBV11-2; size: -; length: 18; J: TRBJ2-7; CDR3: CASSPSWRLAGDTGEQYF; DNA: TGTGCCAGCAGCCCCTCATGGCGGCTAGCGGGAGATACGGGAGAGCAGTACTTC
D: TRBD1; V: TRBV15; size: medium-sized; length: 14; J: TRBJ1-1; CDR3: CATSRLGTATEAFF; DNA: TGTGCCACCAGCAGACTGGGGACAGCCACTGAAGCTTTCTTT
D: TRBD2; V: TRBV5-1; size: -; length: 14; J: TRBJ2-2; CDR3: CASSLGGRGGELFF; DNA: TGCGCCAGCAGCTTAGGCGGGAGAGGAGGGGAGCTGTTTTTT
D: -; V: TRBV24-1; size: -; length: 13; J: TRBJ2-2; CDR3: CATRSTHTGELFF; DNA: TGTGCCACCCGCTCGACCCACACCGGGGAGCTGTTTTTT
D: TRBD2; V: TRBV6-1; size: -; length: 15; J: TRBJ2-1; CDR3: CASTLLAGSYNEQFF; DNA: TGTGCCAGCACCCTGCTAGCGGGGAGTTACAATGAGCAGTTCTTC
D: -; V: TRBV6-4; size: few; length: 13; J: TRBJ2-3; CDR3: CASSDRETDTQYF; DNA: TGTGCCAGCAGTGACAGAGAGACAGATACGCAGTATTTT